The 18 T cell receptor beta chains given below trace back to one sample, sequenced in a study of T cell responses to AZD1222 COVID-19 vaccine. Repertoires were generated with immunoSEQ multiplex PCR, while TCRdb's copy carries only in-frame clones and drops some. The profile shows around 80,000 clones, 75% to 90% of them singletons. The starting material was peripheral blood, obtained 28 days after the second AZD1222 dose. Receptor source: an adult who received the AZD1222 COVID-19 vaccine.

For the CDR3, the DNA is TGTGCCAGCAGTCGACAGGGCCTAAGCTCCTATAATTCACCCCTCCACTTT. It translates to CASSRQGLSSYNSPLHF. The chain recombines TRBV28 with TRBJ1-6; 7 positions agree with TRBD1. Germline V lookup: CDR1 MDHEN, CDR2 SYDVKM. V lost 5 bases and J lost 0; bases outside the gene matches: 7. The CDR3 runs to 17 residues. The full variable domain, rest sourced from reference TRBV28 and TRBJ1-6, is DVKVTQSSRYLVKRTGEKVFLECVQDMDHENMFWYRQDPGLGLRLIYFSYDVKMKEKGDIPEGYSVSREKKERFSLILESASTNQTSMYLCASSRQGLSSYNSPLHFGNGTRLTVT.

This chain links TRBV28 with TRBJ2-2, with D possibly being TRBD1 (6 bases). V lost 4 bases, J lost 7 bases, and 16 bases lay in between. CDR3 size: 15 residues. Germline values: CDR1 MDHEN, CDR2 SYDVKM. CDR3 DNA sequence: TGTGCCAGCAGTTCACCCGGTGGGGGCTACGGGGAGCTGTTTTTT. Its protein product is CASSSPGGGYGELFF. Combining the CDR3 with reference TRBV28 and TRBJ2-2 gives the whole variable domain DVKVTQSSRYLVKRTGEKVFLECVQDMDHENMFWYRQDPGLGLRLIYFSYDVKMKEKGDIPEGYSVSREKKERFSLILESASTNQTSMYLCASSSPGGGYGELFFGEGSRLTVL.

The V and J genes are TRBV18 and TRBJ1-1, with TRBD1 matching 7 bases. This CDR3 is built from 14 residues. Germline loops: CDR1 KGHSH, CDR2 LQKENI. The V and J ends lost 2 bases and 3 bases, in that order; junction bases with no gene match: 3. The CDR3 region has the DNA TGTGCCAGCTCACCATCCGGACAGGACACTGAAGCTTTCTTT. This gives the protein CASSPSGQDTEAFF.

The chain couples TRBV7-9 to TRBJ1-4; D not certain. This CDR3 region has 16 residues. The germline V gene has CDR1 SEHNR and CDR2 FQNEAQ (reference sequence). V shed 0 bases and J shed 3 bases, with 11 bases lying between them. CDR3 sequence: CASSLAPRRPNEKLFF. The DNA for the CDR3 is TGTGCCAGCAGCTTAGCGCCTCGGCGGCCTAATGAAAAACTGTTTTTT.

J is TRBJ2-2 and V is TRBV4-2; the match to TRBD2 covers 8 bases. The V gene end was trimmed by 3 bases and the J gene end by 3 bases; junction bases not matched to a gene: 6. The V gene's germline CDR1 is LGHNA and CDR2 YNFKEQ. CDR3 length: 16 residues. Here the CDR3 DNA reads TGTGCCAGCAGCCATGTAGCGGGGAGCGACACCGGGGAGCTGTTTTTT. Its translation is CASSHVAGSDTGELFF.

The chain has TRBV6-5 and TRBJ2-7; D remains ambiguous. The CDR3 is made up of 12 amino acids. CDR1 MNHEY and CDR2 SVGAGI come from the germline V gene. V was pared by 8 bases and J by 2 bases, with 10 bases between. Here the CDR3 DNA reads TGTGCCAGCTCGCCCAGACCCTACGAGCAGTACTTC. As protein: CASSPRPYEQYF.

The V and J genes are TRBV27 and TRBJ1-3; 10 positions match TRBD1. The CDR3 has 16 residues. From germline, CDR1 is MNHEY and CDR2 SMNVEV (reference sequence). The V segment lost 5 bases and the J segment 3 bases; nucleotides outside the gene matches: 7. The DNA for the CDR3 is TGTGCCAGCAGTCTGATAGGACAGGGGGTTGGAAACACCATATATTTT. This codes for CASSLIGQGVGNTIYF.

The rearrangement joins TRBV5-6 to TRBJ1-2, with 11 bases matching TRBD1. J was trimmed by 8 bases and V by 1 base; bases with no gene match: 7. The V gene's germline CDR1 is SGHDT and CDR2 YYEEEE. This CDR3 region has 15 residues. CDR3 sequence reads: CASSLNYGTGGGYTF. CDR3 in DNA: TGTGCCAGCAGCTTGAATTACGGGACAGGGGGAGGCTACACCTTC.

The chain uses TRBV14 and TRBJ2-1; no clear D. V was clipped by 1 base and J by 13 bases, with 8 bases between them. Per the germline V gene, CDR1 is SGHDN and CDR2 is FVKESK. This CDR3 spans 11 amino acids. The CDR3: CASSQGMFQFF. CDR3 coding DNA: TGTGCCAGCAGCCAAGGCATGTTCCAGTTCTTC.

The chain is built from TRBV7-6 and TRBJ1-6; D gene unclear. The V end was cut by 1 base, the J end by 4 bases, with 5 bases between. The germline V gene has CDR1 SGHVS and CDR2 FNYEAQ. There are 14 residues in the CDR3. The CDR3, as DNA: TGTGCCAGCAGCTTAGGGGATTATAATTCACCCCTCCACTTT. It encodes CASSLGDYNSPLHF.

V and J are TRBV6-5 and TRBJ2-1; 9 nucleotides agree with TRBD2. The CDR3 is 14 amino acids. The V gene end was trimmed by 10 bases and the J gene end by 4 bases; junction bases not matched to a gene: 8. CDR1 and CDR2 (germline): MNHEY, SVGAGI. The CDR3 protein is CATNGGGAYNEQFF. The CDR3, as DNA: TGTGCCACCAACGGCGGGGGGGCATACAATGAGCAGTTCTTC.

This chain uses TRBV11-2 with TRBJ1-1, with unresolved D. CDR1 is SGHAT, CDR2 FQNNGV, per germline. Trimming removed 6 bases at V and 5 bases at J, with 13 bases between. The CDR3 sequence is 13 residues long. This chain's CDR3 is CASRFPPGTEAFF. CDR3 bases: TGTGCCAGCAGGTTCCCCCCGGGGACTGAAGCTTTCTTT.

The J gene is TRBJ1-2, the V gene TRBV5-1; 8 bases agree with TRBD1. V shed 4 bases, J shed 3 bases, and the junction held 11 bases outside the gene matches. CDR1 and CDR2 from the germline V gene are SGHRS and YFSETQ. The CDR3 is 16 residues long. The CDR3 is CASSPDRGGPHYGYTF. The CDR3 DNA sequence: TGCGCCAGCAGCCCTGACAGGGGAGGACCCCACTATGGCTACACCTTC.

The chain links TRBV7-3 to TRBJ2-7; 9 bases are shared with TRBD1. The CDR3 sequence is 15 residues long. Germline CDR1 reads SGHTA; CDR2 reads FQGTGA. J lost 6 bases, V lost 5 bases, and 11 bases had no gene match. The CDR3 DNA follows: TGTGCCAGCAGCACATCCGGGACAGGGCCGACCGAGCAGTACTTC. Its protein product is CASSTSGTGPTEQYF. The variable domain in full, completed from reference TRBV7-3 and TRBJ2-7, reads GAGVSQTPSNKVTEKGKYVELRCDPISGHTALYWYRQSLGQGPEFLIYFQGTGAADDSGLPNDRFFAVRPEGSVSTLKIQRTERGDSAVYLCASSTSGTGPTEQYFGPGTRLTVT.

The chain couples TRBV18 to TRBJ1-1, with TRBD1 matching 7 bases. V dropped 3 bases and J dropped 0; count of bases not matched to a gene: 4. The length of the CDR3 is 15 residues. Germline lookup yields CDR1 KGHSH and CDR2 LQKENI. CDR3 in amino acids: CASSPRDRMNTEAFF. As DNA, the CDR3 is TGTGCCAGCTCACCCCGGGACAGAATGAACACTGAAGCTTTCTTT.

The chain couples TRBV25-1 to TRBJ2-1; D is unresolved. The CDR3 sequence is 13 residues long. Germline CDR1 and CDR2: MGHDK and SYGVNS. Trimming pared 8 bases from V and 4 bases from J, leaving 12 bases between. The CDR3 sequence: CASSLGEYNEQFF. The CDR3 DNA follows: TGTGCCAGCTCCTTAGGAGAGTACAATGAGCAGTTCTTC.

The rearrangement uses TRBV5-8 and TRBJ2-7; D perhaps matches TRBD1 (6 bases). V lost 4 bases and J 6 bases, leaving 17 bases between the germline ends. CDR3 length: 14 residues. CDR1 and CDR2 from the germline V gene are SGHTS and YDEGEE. Here the CDR3 reads CASSTRGFGFEQYF. The DNA for the CDR3 is TGTGCCAGCAGCACCAGGGGATTTGGTTTCGAGCAGTACTTC.

The chain uses TRBV2 and TRBJ2-3; 9 bases match TRBD1. The length of the CDR3 is 15 residues. The germline V gene has CDR1 SNHLY and CDR2 FYNNEI. J gave up 2 bases and V 4 bases, and 4 bases lay outside the gene matches. CDR3 sequence: CASSADRGFTDTQYF. DNA for the CDR3: TGTGCCAGCAGTGCGGACAGGGGATTCACAGATACGCAGTATTTT.